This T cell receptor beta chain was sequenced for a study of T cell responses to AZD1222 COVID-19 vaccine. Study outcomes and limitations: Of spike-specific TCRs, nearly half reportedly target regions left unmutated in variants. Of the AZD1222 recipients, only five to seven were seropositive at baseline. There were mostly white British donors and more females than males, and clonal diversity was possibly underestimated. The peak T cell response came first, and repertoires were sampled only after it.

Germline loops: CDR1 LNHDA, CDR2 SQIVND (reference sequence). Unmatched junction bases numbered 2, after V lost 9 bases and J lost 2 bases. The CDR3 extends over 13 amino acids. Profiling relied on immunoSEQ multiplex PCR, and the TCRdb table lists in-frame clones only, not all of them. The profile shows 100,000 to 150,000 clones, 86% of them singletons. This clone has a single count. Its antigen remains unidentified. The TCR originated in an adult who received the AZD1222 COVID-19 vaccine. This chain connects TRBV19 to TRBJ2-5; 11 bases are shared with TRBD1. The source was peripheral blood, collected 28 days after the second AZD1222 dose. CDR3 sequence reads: CASRDRGQETQYF. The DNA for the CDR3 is TGTGCCAGCCGGGACAGGGGGCAAGAGACCCAGTACTTC. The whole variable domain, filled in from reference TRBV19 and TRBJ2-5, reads DGGITQSPKYLFRKEGQNVTLSCEQNLNHDAMYWYRQDPGQGLRLIYYSQIVNDFQKGDIAEGYSVSREKKESFPLTVTSAQKNPTAFYLCASRDRGQETQYFGPGTRLLVL.